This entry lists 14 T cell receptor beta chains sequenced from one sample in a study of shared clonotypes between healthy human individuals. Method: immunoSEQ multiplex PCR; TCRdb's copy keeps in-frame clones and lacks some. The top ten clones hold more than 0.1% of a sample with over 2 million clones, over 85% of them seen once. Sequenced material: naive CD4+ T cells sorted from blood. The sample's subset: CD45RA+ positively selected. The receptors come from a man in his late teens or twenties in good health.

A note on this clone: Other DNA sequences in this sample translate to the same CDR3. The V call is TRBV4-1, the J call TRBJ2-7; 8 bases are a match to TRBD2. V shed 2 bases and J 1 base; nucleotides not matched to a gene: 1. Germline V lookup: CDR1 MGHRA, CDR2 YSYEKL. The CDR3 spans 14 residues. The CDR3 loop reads CASSQPGGSYEQYF. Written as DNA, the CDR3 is TGCGCCAGCAGCCAACCGGGAGGGTCCTACGAGCAGTACTTC.

The CDR3 sequence is CASSRYQGNEQFF. The CDR3 region has the DNA TGTGCCAGTAGCCGGTACCAAGGGAATGAGCAGTTCTTC. The chain carries TRBV19 and TRBJ2-1; D remains unclear. Germline CDR1 and CDR2: LNHDA and SQIVND (reference sequence). The V and J ends lost 6 bases and 7 bases respectively, with 13 bases between them. The CDR3 consists of 13 residues.

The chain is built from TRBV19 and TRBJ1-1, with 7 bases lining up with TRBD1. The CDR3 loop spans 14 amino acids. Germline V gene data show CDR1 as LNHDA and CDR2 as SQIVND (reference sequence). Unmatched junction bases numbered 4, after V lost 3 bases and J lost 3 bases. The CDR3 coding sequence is TGTGCCAGTAGTATCTGGCAGGGGGACACTGAAGCTTTCTTT. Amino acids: CASSIWQGDTEAFF.

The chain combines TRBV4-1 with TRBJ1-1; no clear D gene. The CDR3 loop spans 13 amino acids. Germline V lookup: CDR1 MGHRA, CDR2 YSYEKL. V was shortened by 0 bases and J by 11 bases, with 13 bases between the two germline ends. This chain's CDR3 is CASSQESTDWAFF. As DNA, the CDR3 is TGCGCCAGCAGCCAAGAATCGACGGACTGGGCTTTCTTT.

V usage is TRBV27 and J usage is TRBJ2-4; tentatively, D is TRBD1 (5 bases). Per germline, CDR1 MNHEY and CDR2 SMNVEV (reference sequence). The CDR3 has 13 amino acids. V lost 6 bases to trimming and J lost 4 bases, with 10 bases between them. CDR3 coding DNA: TGTGCCAGCAGGGGGCAGGCTAAAAACATTCAGTACTTC. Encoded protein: CASRGQAKNIQYF.

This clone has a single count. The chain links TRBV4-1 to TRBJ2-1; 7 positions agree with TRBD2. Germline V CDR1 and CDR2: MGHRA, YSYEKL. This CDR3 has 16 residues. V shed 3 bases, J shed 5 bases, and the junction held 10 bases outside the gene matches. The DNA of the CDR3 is TGCGCCAGCAGCCATTTGGGACTAATGAATAACAATGAGCAGTTCTTC. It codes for CASSHLGLMNNNEQFF.

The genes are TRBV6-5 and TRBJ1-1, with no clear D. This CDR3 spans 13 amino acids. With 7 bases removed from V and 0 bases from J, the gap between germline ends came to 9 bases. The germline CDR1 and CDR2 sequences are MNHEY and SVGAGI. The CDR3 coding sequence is TGTGCCAGCAAGGTGTGGATGAACACTGAAGCTTTCTTT. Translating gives CASKVWMNTEAFF.

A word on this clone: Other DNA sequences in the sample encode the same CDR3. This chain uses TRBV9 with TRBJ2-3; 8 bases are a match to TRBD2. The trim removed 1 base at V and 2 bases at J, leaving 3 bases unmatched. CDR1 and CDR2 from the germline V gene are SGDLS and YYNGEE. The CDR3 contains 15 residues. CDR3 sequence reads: CASSVLAGNTDTQYF. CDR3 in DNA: TGTGCCAGCAGCGTATTAGCGGGGAACACAGATACGCAGTATTTT.

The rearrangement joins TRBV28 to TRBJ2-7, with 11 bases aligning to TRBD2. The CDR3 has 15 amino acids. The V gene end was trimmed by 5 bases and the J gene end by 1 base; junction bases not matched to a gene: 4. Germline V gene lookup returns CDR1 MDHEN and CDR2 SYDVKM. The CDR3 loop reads CASSLRLAGSYEQYF. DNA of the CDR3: TGTGCCAGCAGTCTTCGACTAGCGGGGTCCTACGAGCAGTACTTC.

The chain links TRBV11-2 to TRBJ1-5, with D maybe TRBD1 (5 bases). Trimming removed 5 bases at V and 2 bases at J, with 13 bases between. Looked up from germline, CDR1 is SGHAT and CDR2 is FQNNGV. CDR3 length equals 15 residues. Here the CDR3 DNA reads TGTGCCAGCAGCAAAGGGGCCGGGGGCAATCAGCCCCAGCATTTT. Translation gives CASSKGAGGNQPQHF.

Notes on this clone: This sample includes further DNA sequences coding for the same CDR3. The CDR3 DNA is TGTGCCAGCAGATCTTCCTACGAGCAGTACTTC. It yields the protein CASRSSYEQYF. This chain connects TRBV6-6 to TRBJ2-7, with unresolved D. This CDR3 has 11 amino acids. From germline, CDR1 is MNHNY and CDR2 SVGAGI (reference sequence). V was shortened by 6 bases and J by 1 base, with 4 bases between the two germline ends.

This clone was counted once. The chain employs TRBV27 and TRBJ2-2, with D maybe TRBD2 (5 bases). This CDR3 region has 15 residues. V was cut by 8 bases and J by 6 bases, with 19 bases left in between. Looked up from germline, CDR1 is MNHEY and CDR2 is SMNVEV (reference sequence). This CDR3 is CASGLHNKRAGELFF. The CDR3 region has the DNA TGTGCCAGCGGACTCCATAACAAAAGGGCCGGGGAGCTGTTTTTT.

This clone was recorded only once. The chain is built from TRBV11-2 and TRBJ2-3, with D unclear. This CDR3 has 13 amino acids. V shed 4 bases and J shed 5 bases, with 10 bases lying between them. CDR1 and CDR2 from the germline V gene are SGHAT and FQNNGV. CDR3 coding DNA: TGTGCCAGCAGCTACCCGGGCATAGATACGCAGTATTTT. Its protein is CASSYPGIDTQYF.

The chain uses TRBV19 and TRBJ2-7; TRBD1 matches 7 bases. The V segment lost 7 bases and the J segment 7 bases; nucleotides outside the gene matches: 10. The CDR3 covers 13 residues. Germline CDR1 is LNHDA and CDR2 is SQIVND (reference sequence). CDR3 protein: CASTKDRNSEQYF. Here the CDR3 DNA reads TGTGCCAGTACCAAGGACAGGAATTCTGAGCAGTACTTC.